Each of the 26 T cell receptor beta chains below was sequenced from the same sample in a study of Graves' ophthalmopathy and Graves' hyperthyroidism. The authors amplified TCR beta CDR3 regions from RNA transcripts. The first-round RT-PCR employed HTBI primers together with the Qiagen OneStep RT-PCR kit. A multiplex PCR was then performed as the second round. TCRdb independently ran MiXCR on the multiplex PCR reads; one entry per CDR3 protein. The data contain over a million distinct CDR3 sequences, about 38% of them singletons. The sequencing input was peripheral blood or thyroid tissue (not recorded which). Every receptor here comes from an adult man with Graves' hyperthyroidism.

This chain uses TRBV5-1 with TRBJ2-7; the D gene is possibly TRBD2 (5 bases). The CDR3 is 14 amino acids. CDR1 is SGHRS, CDR2 YFSETQ, per germline. The germline V and J ends were trimmed by 1 base and 7 bases, with 15 bases remaining between them. The CDR3 reads CASSLNSPQREQYF. For the CDR3, the DNA is TGCGCCAGCAGCTTGAATAGTCCCCAGCGGGAGCAGTACTTC.

This clonotype was seen many times. This chain uses TRBV10-3 with TRBJ2-7; possibly TRBD2 for D (5 bases). The CDR3 runs to 16 residues. V gave up 0 bases and J gave up 3 bases, with 15 bases separating them. Germline V gene data show CDR1 as ENHRY and CDR2 as SYGVKD. CDR3 in DNA: TGTGCCATCAGTGAGTCGAGGGATGGCAGGAGCTACGAGCAGTACTTC. Translation: CAISESRDGRSYEQYF.

This clonotype was seen just once. The J gene is TRBJ1-1, the V gene TRBV15; D not certain. CDR1 and CDR2 (germline): LNHNV, YYDKDF (reference sequence). Trimming left V 2 bases short and J 0 bases short, with 7 bases between. This CDR3 is 14 amino acids long. CDR3 nucleotide sequence: TGTGCCACCAGCAGACGGGGAATGAACACTGAAGCTTTCTTT. The encoded protein is CATSRRGMNTEAFF.

This clonotype has a count of ten or more. The rearrangement uses TRBV10-3 and TRBJ2-6; D call uncertain. CDR3 length equals 13 residues. The V gene lost 6 bases and the J gene lost 0 bases, with 3 bases spanning the gap. Per germline, CDR1 ENHRY and CDR2 SYGVKD. The CDR3 nucleotides read TGTGCCATCAGGCCCTCTGGGGCCAACGTCCTGACTTTC. This sequence encodes CAIRPSGANVLTF.

The chain is built from TRBV2 and TRBJ2-5, with TRBD1 matching 7 bases. Per the germline V gene, CDR1 is SNHLY and CDR2 is FYNNEI. After removal of 0 bases from V and 5 bases from J, the junction contained 12 bases not matched to a gene. The CDR3 runs 17 residues. The CDR3 DNA reads as TGTGCCAGCAGTGAAGCGCGAGAGGGGGCAGGGTGGGAGACCCAGTACTTC. Its protein product is CASSEAREGAGWETQYF.

Many counts were recorded for this clonotype. J is TRBJ2-7 and V is TRBV5-1, with TRBD1 identical over 9 bases. V shed 5 bases and J 5 bases; nucleotides not matched to a gene: 8. CDR3 length equals 14 residues. The germline V gene encodes CDR1 SGHRS and CDR2 YFSETQ. This CDR3 reads CASRGGQGRDEQYF. Written as DNA, the CDR3 is TGCGCCAGCAGGGGAGGACAGGGGCGCGACGAGCAGTACTTC.

The genes are TRBV10-3 and TRBJ2-7; 10 nucleotides match TRBD1. The junction had 1 base not matched to a gene; V was cut back by 9 bases and J by 2 bases. The CDR3 loop spans 12 amino acids. The germline V gene encodes CDR1 ENHRY and CDR2 SYGVKD. The CDR3 DNA follows: TGTGCCATAGGGACAGGGGCCTACGAGCAGTACTTC. It translates to CAIGTGAYEQYF.

This clonotype occurred many times. The chain carries TRBV7-9 and TRBJ2-7, with D possibly matching TRBD2 (5 bases). CDR3 size: 14 residues. CDR1 is SEHNR and CDR2 is FQNEAQ in the germline V gene (reference sequence). V lost 4 bases and J 4 bases, leaving 14 bases between the germline ends. This CDR3 is CASSSTGLRYEQYF. For the CDR3, the DNA is TGTGCCAGCAGCTCGACTGGACTGCGGTACGAGCAGTACTTC.

To note about this clonotype: A read error is possible here, since a much larger clone lies one base away. The chain joins TRBV20-1 to TRBJ2-5, with D perhaps matching TRBD1 or TRBD2 (5 bases each). The V gene's germline CDR1 is DFQATT and CDR2 SNEGSKA (reference sequence). The CDR3 is made up of 20 amino acids. Trimming cost V 0 bases and J 9 bases, with 35 bases left between them. The CDR3 protein is CSARDVRWQGESRIMEAQYF. DNA of the CDR3: TGCAGTGCTAGAGATGTCAGGTGGCAGGGTGAGAGTAGGATAATGGAGGCCCAGTACTTC.

This clonotype was picked up a small number of times. This rearrangement joins TRBV7-2 to TRBJ1-2; maybe TRBD1 (6 bases). Deletions cut 2 bases from V and 5 bases from J, with 12 bases between. CDR3 length: 14 residues. Per germline, CDR1 SGHTA and CDR2 FQGNSA. The CDR3 spells CASSLMGAYYGYTF. In DNA form, the CDR3 reads TGTGCCAGCAGCTTAATGGGGGCTTATTATGGCTACACCTTC.

This clonotype was seen repeatedly, ten times or more. The chain uses TRBV20-1 and TRBJ1-5, with D possibly TRBD1 on 5 matching bases. The V gene's germline CDR1 is DFQATT and CDR2 SNEGSKA (reference sequence). The CDR3 covers 14 residues. V was cut by 4 bases and J by 0 bases, with 10 bases left in between. CDR3 sequence reads: CSAIDSYSNQPQHF. In nucleotides, the CDR3 is TGCAGTGCTATCGACAGCTATAGCAATCAGCCCCAGCATTTT.

The chain combines TRBV9 with TRBJ1-6; 8 bases are a match to TRBD1. This CDR3 contains 16 residues. In germline, CDR1 is SGDLS, CDR2 YYNGEE. The V segment lost 5 bases and the J segment 10 bases; nucleotides outside the gene matches: 14. CDR3 nucleotide sequence: TGTGCCAGCAGTTACTCTGGAGACAGGGGCCGCTCACCCCTCCACTTT. This codes for CASSYSGDRGRSPLHF.

This sequence joins TRBV20-1 and TRBJ2-3; D remains unclear. Looked up from germline, CDR1 is DFQATT and CDR2 is SNEGSKA (reference sequence). Trimming removed 3 bases at V and 1 base at J, with 8 bases between. The CDR3 spans 13 residues. The CDR3 bases are TGCAGTGCTAGCCCAAAGGGCACAGATACGCAGTATTTT. Translated, it gives CSASPKGTDTQYF.

V and J are TRBV5-5 and TRBJ1-2; no clear D gene. This CDR3 spans 14 amino acids. Germline V lookup: CDR1 SGHKS, CDR2 YYEKEE (reference sequence). V lost 4 bases to trimming and J lost 8 bases, with 18 bases between them. The CDR3 here is CASSAPLGLGGYTF. In DNA, the CDR3 is TGTGCCAGCAGCGCCCCCCTCGGGCTCGGGGGCTACACCTTC.

The V gene is TRBV15, the J gene TRBJ1-2, with D maybe TRBD1 (6 bases). V dropped 3 bases and J dropped 4 bases, with 15 bases sitting between them. From germline, CDR1 is LNHNV and CDR2 YYDKDF (reference sequence). This CDR3 is 15 amino acids long. The CDR3 coding sequence is TGTGCCACCAGCAGGGTTAGACAGGCTGCCTATGGCTACACCTTC. Protein product: CATSRVRQAAYGYTF.

The chain joins TRBV28 to TRBJ2-7; D gene uncertain. The CDR3 spans 14 residues. V shed 1 base and J shed 0 bases, with 7 bases lying between them. Germline assignment: CDR1 MDHEN and CDR2 SYDVKM. The DNA of the CDR3 is TGTGCCAGCAGTTTATCTTACACCTCCTACGAGCAGTACTTC. The encoded protein is CASSLSYTSYEQYF.

This clonotype was observed once. The chain uses TRBV25-1 and TRBJ2-2; possibly TRBD1 or TRBD2 for D (5 bases each). V lost 11 bases and J lost 9, with 16 bases in between. The V gene's germline CDR1 is MGHDK and CDR2 SYGVNS. The CDR3 is 12 residues long. The CDR3 region is CAWDDTARELFF. The CDR3, as DNA: TGTGCCTGGGACGACACGGCGCGGGAGCTGTTTTTT.

The chain joins TRBV15 to TRBJ2-7, with TRBD1 identical over 8 bases. CDR1 is LNHNV, CDR2 YYDKDF, per germline (reference sequence). The length of the CDR3 is 16 residues. V lost 3 bases and J lost 5; bases outside the gene matches: 12. The CDR3 region has the DNA TGTGCCACCAGCAGCTTGGCGGACAGGGACACCCACGAGCAGTACTTC. Its protein is CATSSLADRDTHEQYF. Based on the CDR3 plus reference TRBV15 and TRBJ2-7, the full variable domain is DAMVIQNPRYQVTQFGKPVTLSCSQTLNHNVMYWYQQKSSQAPKLLFHYYDKDFNNEADTPDNFQSRRPNTSFCFLDIRSPGLGDTAMYLCATSSLADRDTHEQYFGPGTRLTVT.

CDR3 bases: TGTGCCAGCCCACCTACACCACCCGGGACCACTACCCCCTACGAGCAGTACTTC. It specifies CASPPTPPGTTTPYEQYF. The chain recombines TRBV4-2 with TRBJ2-7, with D perhaps matching TRBD1 or TRBD2 (5 bases each). The germline V gene encodes CDR1 LGHNA and CDR2 YNFKEQ. Trimming cost V 8 bases and J 2 bases, with 28 bases left between them. The CDR3 runs to 18 residues.

V gene TRBV24-1 combines with J gene TRBJ2-7, with TRBD2 matching 9 bases. From germline, CDR1 is KGHDR and CDR2 SFDVKD. The CDR3 has 15 residues. Germline trimming cut 4 bases from V and 4 bases from J; bases unmatched to any gene: 7. Here the CDR3 reads CATSDGGLAAYEQYF. The CDR3 DNA sequence: TGTGCCACCAGTGACGGGGGACTAGCCGCTTACGAGCAGTACTTC.

This clonotype came up a few times. The chain carries TRBV3-1 and TRBJ1-2; 7 nucleotides match TRBD1. This CDR3 comprises 15 residues. Germline CDR1 and CDR2: LGHDT and YNNKEL (reference sequence). Trimming removed 2 bases from V and 4 bases from J; junction bases left unmatched: 7. The CDR3 reads CASSQNRGSGYGYTF. In DNA form, the CDR3 reads TGTGCCAGCAGCCAAAACAGGGGATCGGGCTATGGCTACACCTTC. Full variable domain (rest looked up from reference TRBV3-1 and TRBJ1-2): DTAVSQTPKYLVTQMGNDKSIKCEQNLGHDTMYWYKQDSKKFLKIMFSYNNKELIINETVPNRFSPKSPDKAHLNLHINSLELGDSAVYFCASSQNRGSGYGYTFGSGTRLTVV.

The chain couples TRBV9 to TRBJ1-6, with D hard to call. Germline V gives CDR1 SGDLS, CDR2 YYNGEE. Trimming removed 3 bases from V and 9 bases from J, with 13 bases in between. The CDR3 runs 14 residues. The CDR3 here is CASSEEAGLSPLHF. The CDR3 DNA reads TGTGCCAGCAGCGAGGAGGCTGGACTTTCACCCCTCCACTTT.

The sample holds many counts of this clonotype. The chain links TRBV20-1 to TRBJ2-5; perhaps TRBD1 as D (6 bases). Trimming pared 3 bases from V and 2 bases from J, leaving 10 bases between. Germline-derived CDR1 and CDR2 are DFQATT and SNEGSKA (reference sequence). The CDR3 runs to 13 residues. CDR3 residues: CSASPGQQETQYF. The DNA of the CDR3 is TGCAGTGCTAGTCCGGGACAACAAGAGACCCAGTACTTC.

This clonotype was counted at least ten times. The J gene is TRBJ2-6, the V gene TRBV4-3; 7 positions agree with TRBD1. The trim removed 0 bases at V and 3 bases at J, leaving 2 bases unmatched. Germline CDR1 and CDR2: LGHNA and YSLEER. The CDR3 has 16 amino acids. The CDR3 loop is CASSQDQGDGANVLTF. In nucleotides, the CDR3 is TGCGCCAGCAGCCAAGACCAGGGGGATGGGGCCAACGTCCTGACTTTC.

A remark on this clonotype: One base away lies a much larger clone, so this may be a sequencing read error. Likely a read error: the CDR3 ends without its conserved phenylalanine or tryptophan. This sequence joins TRBV29-1 and TRBJ2-7; TRBD2 agrees at 9 bases. Germline CDR1 SQVTM, CDR2 ANQGSEA. The J segment lost 2 bases and the V segment lost 6 bases, leaving 8 bases of the junction unmatched. The CDR3 runs 14 residues. CDR3 coding DNA: TGCAGCGTCTCCGGGACTAGCCCTACCTACGAGCAGTACCTC. Translated, it gives CSVSGTSPTYEQYL.

V usage is TRBV2 and J usage is TRBJ1-6; TRBD1 agrees at 9 bases. The V segment lost 6 bases and the J segment 10 bases; nucleotides outside the gene matches: 7. The length of the CDR3 is 14 residues. Germline V gene lookup returns CDR1 SNHLY and CDR2 FYNNEI. CDR3 bases: TGTGCCAGCAGCTCCGGGACAGGGTTCTCACCCCTCCACTTT. Translated: CASSSGTGFSPLHF.